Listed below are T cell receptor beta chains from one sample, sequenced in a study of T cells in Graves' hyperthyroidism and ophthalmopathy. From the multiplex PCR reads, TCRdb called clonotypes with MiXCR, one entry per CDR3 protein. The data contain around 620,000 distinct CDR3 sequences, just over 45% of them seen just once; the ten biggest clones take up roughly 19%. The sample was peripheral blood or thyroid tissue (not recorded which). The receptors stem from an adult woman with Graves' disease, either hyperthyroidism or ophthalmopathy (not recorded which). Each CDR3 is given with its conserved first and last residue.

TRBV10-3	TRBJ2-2	CATNGQGITGELFF
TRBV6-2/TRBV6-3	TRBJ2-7	CASTLLWGLYEQYF
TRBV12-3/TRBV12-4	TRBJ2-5	CASTTRRGSSVQGGETQYF
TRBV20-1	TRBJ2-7	CSARVRADRSYEQYF
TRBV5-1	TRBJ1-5	CASSLDRLASTEHF
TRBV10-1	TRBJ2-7	CASSEGFGGEQYF
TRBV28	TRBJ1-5	CASSSTASNQPQHF
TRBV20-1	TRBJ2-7	CSARGRTGLEEQYF
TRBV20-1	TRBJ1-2	CSAALPVYGYTF
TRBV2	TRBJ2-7	CASSEQGTADLVFEQYF
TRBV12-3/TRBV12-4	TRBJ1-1	CASSLGQVVGEAFF
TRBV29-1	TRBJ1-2	CSALSTERYGYTF
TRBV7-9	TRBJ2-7	CASSPLGGSNTGELYF
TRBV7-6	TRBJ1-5	CARVAGRLNQPQHF
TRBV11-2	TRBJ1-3	CASSSGKPGNTIYF